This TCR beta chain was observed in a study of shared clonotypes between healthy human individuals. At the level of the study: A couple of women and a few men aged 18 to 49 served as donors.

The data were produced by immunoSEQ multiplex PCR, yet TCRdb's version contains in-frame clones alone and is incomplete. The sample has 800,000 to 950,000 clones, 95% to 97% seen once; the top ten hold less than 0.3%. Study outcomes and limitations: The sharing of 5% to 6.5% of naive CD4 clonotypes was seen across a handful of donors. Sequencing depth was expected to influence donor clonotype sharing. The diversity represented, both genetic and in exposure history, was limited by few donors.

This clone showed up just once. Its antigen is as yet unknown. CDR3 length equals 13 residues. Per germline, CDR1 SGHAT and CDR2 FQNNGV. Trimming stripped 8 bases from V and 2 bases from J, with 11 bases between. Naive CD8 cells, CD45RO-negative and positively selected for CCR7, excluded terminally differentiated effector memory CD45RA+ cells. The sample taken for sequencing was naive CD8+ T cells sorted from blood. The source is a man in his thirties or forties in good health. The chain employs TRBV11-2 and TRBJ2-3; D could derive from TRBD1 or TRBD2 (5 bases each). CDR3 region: CASAGTSTDTQYF. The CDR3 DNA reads TGTGCCAGCGCCGGGACCTCCACAGATACGCAGTATTTT.